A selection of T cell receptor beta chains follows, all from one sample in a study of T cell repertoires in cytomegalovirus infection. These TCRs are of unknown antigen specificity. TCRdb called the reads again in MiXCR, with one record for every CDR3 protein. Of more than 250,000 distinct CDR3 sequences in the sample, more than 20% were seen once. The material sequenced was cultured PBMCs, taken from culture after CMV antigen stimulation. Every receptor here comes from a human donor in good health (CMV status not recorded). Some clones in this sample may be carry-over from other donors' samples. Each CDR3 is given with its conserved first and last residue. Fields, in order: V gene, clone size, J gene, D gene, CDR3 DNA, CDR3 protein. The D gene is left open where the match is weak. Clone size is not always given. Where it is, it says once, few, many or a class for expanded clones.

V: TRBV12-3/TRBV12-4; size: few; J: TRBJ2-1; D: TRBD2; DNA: TGTGCCAGCAGCTCCTCTCCGGGAGGAAACAATGAGCAGTTCTTC; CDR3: CASSSSPGGNNEQFF
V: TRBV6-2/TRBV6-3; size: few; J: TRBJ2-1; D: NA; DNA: TGTGCCAGCAGTCGGGTAAACAATGAGCAGTTCTTC; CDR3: CASSRVNNEQFF
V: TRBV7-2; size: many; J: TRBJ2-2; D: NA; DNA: TGTGCCAGCAGCTTACGACTCACCGGGGAGCTGTTTTTT; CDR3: CASSLRLTGELFF
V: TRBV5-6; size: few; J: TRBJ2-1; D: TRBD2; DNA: TGTGCCAGCAGCTTGGCGGCGGGAGTGGAGCAGTTCTTC; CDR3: CASSLAAGVEQFF
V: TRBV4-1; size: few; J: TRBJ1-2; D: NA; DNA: TGCGCCAGCAGCCAAGGCGCTGGGACACCCTATGGCTACACCTTC; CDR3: CASSQGAGTPYGYTF
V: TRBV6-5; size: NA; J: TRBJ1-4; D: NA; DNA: TGTGCCAGCAGTCCGGACAGACGGAATGAAAAACTGTTTTTT; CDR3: CASSPDRRNEKLFF
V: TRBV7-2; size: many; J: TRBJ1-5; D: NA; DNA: TGTGCCAGCAGCTTAACCGGACAGCTCAATCAGCCCCAGCATTTT; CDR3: CASSLTGQLNQPQHF
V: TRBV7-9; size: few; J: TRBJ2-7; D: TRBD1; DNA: TGTGCCAGCAGCAGTGGGACAGTTTCTTACGAGCAGTACTTC; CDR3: CASSSGTVSYEQYF
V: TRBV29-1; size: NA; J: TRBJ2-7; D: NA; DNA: TGCAGCGTTGAGGGGGCGGGGGAAATCGAGCAGTACTTC; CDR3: CSVEGAGEIEQYF
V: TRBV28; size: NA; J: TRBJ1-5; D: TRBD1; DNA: TGTGCCAGCAGTTTACCTGCAGGGGGCGGTTATCAGCCCCAGCATTTT; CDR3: CASSLPAGGGYQPQHF
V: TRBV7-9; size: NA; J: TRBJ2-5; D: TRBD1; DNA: TGTGCCAGCAGTCACCTCTGGGACAGGGACAAAGAGACCCAGTACTTC; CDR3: CASSHLWDRDKETQYF
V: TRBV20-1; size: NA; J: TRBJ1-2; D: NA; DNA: TGCAGTGCTAAGAGGGACATTAGCTACACCTTC; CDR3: CSAKRDISYTF
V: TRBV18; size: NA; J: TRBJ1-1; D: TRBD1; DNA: TGTGCCAGCTCACCTAGGACAGGGGAGAACACTGAAGCTTTCTTT; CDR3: CASSPRTGENTEAFF
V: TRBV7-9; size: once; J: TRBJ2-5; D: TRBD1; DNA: TGTGCCAGCAGCCCAGGGACAGGGACCCAAGAGACCCAGTACTTC; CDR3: CASSPGTGTQETQYF
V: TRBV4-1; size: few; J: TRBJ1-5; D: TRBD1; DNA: TGCGCCAGCAGCCAGCGGACAGGGGTGCGACAGCCCCAGCATTTT; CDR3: CASSQRTGVRQPQHF
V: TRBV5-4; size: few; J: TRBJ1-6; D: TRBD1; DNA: TGTGCCAGCAGCTCCGGTCGAAAAACAGGGGTGAGAAATTCACCCCTCCACTTT; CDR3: CASSSGRKTGVRNSPLHF
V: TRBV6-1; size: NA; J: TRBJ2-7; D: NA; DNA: TGTGCCAGCAGTGAGTGGGACACCTACGAGCAGTACTTC; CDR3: CASSEWDTYEQYF
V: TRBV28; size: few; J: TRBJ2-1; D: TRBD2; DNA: TGTGCCAGCACCCCCCGGGCTAGCGGGCCTACCTACAATGAGCAGTTCTTC; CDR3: CASTPRASGPTYNEQFF
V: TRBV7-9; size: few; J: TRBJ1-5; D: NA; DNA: TGTGCCAGCAGCTTCATGGGTCAGCCCCAGCATTTT; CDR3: CASSFMGQPQHF
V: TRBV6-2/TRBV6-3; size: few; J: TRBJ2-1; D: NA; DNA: TGTGCCAGCAGGGCGGCGGGGCAAAACTACAATGAGCAGTTCTTC; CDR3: CASRAAGQNYNEQFF
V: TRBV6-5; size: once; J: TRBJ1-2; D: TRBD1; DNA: TGTGCCAGCAGTTACGGGACAGGGGCTACCTATGGCTACACCTTC; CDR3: CASSYGTGATYGYTF
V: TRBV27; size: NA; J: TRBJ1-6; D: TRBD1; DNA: TGTGCCAGCAGGCCCGGGACAGAGAATTCACCCCTCCACTTT; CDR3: CASRPGTENSPLHF
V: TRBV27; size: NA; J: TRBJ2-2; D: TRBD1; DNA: TGTGCCAGCAGCTCAAAGTGGGACAGGGAGAACACCGGGGAGCTGTTTTTT; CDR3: CASSSKWDRENTGELFF
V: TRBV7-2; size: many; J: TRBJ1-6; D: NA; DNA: TGTGCCAGCACCCTATTAGGACGGACGCATTCACCCCTCCACTTT; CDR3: CASTLLGRTHSPLHF
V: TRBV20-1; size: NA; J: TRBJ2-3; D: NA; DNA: TGCAGTGCCGACCCCCCTACCACTCTCACAGATACGCAGTATTTT; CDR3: CSADPPTTLTDTQYF
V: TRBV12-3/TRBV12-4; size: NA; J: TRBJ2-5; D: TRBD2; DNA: TGTGCCTCGGACCAGCGGGGGTCGGGAGAGACCCAGTACTTC; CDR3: CASDQRGSGETQYF
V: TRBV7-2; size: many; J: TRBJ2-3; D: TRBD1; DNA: TGTGCCAGCAGCTCGAGACCGGGACAGAGCACAGATACGCAGTATTTT; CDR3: CASSSRPGQSTDTQYF
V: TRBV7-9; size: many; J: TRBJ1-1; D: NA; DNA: TGTGCCAGCAGCCCAGGACAGTTCTCCGATACTGAAGCTTTCTTT; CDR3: CASSPGQFSDTEAFF
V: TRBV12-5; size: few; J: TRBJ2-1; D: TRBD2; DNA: TGTGCTAGTGGTTTGGTACGTCGGGAGGATGAGCAGTTCTTC; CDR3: CASGLVRREDEQFF